This note documents a single T cell receptor (beta chain) sequence. Its antigen is not known. TCRdb keeps only in-frame clones here, not all; method: immunoSEQ multiplex PCR. The sample consists of 30,000 to 40,000 clones, about 79% of them appearing once. This CDR3 contains 14 residues. V lost 3 bases and J lost 5, with 10 bases in between. Germline CDR1 MGHRA, CDR2 YSYEKL. This sample was taken from a study of a mutant IDH1 vaccine in newly diagnosed glioma. On the study more broadly: Eight vaccinations went to patients in weeks 1, 3, 5, 7, 11, 15, 19, 23. First vaccine doses came 4-6 weeks after radiotherapy alone, or with temozolomide cycles. Findings and caveats of the study: It seemed that pseudoprogression was not linked to changes in the top peripheral T cell clonotypes. A vaccine-induced immune response developed in 93.3% of the patients.

The time point was: week 5, during vaccination. In the vaccine, a single dose held 300 ug of the mutant IDH1 20-mer peptide, along with topical imiquimod. The material sequenced was PBMCs, taken from a glioma patient whose treatment included an IDH1 peptide vaccine. This chain joins TRBV4-1 and TRBJ2-2; tentatively, D is TRBD1 (5 bases). The clonotype originates from a young man with glioma. CDR3 protein: CASSQGSGTGELFF. CDR3 bases: TGCGCCAGCAGCCAGGGGTCAGGGACCGGGGAGCTGTTTTTT.